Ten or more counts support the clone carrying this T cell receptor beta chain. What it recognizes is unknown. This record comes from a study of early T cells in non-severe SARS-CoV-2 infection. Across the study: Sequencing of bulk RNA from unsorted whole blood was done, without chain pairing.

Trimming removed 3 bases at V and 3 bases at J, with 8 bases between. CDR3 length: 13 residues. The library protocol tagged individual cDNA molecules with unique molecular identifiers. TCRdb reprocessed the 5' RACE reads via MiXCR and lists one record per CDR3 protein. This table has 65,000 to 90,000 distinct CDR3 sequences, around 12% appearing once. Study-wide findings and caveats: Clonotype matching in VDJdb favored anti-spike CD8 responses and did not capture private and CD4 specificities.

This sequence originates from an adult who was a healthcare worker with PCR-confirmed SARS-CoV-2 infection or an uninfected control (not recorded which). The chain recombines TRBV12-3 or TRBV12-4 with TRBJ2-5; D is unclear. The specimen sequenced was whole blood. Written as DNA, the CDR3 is TGTGCCAGCAGTTTTTCTGGGGAAGAGACCCAGTACTTC. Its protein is CASSFSGEETQYF.